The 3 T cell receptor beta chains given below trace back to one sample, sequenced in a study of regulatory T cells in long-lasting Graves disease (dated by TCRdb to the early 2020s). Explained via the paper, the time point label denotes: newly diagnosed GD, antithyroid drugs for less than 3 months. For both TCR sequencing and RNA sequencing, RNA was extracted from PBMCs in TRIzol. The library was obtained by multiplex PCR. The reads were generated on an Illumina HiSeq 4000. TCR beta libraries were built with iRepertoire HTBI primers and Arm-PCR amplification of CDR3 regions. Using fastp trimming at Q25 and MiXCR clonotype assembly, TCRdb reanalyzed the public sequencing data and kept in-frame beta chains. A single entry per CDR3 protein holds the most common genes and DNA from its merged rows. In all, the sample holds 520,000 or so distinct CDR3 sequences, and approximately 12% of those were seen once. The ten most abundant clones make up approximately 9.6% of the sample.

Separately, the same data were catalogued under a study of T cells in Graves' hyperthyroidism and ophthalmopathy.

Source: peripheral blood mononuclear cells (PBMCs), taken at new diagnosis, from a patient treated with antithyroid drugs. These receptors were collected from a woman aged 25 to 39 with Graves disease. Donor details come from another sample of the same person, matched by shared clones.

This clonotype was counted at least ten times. The CDR3 nucleotides read TGTGCCAGCAGTGAAACCGGGGACTATGGCTACACCTTC. It codes for CASSETGDYGYTF. The chain recombines TRBV6-1 with TRBJ1-2; D gene unclear. This CDR3 is 13 amino acids long. Trimming shortened V by 2 bases and J by 3 bases, and 7 bases separated the two germline ends. Germline CDR1 MNHNS, CDR2 SASEGT.

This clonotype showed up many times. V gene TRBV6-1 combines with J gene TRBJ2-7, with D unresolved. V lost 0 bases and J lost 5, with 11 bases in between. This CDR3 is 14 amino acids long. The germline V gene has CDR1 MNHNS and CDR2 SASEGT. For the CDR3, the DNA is TGTGCCAGCAGTGAAGCGGGGATACCCCACGAGCAGTACTTC. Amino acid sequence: CASSEAGIPHEQYF.

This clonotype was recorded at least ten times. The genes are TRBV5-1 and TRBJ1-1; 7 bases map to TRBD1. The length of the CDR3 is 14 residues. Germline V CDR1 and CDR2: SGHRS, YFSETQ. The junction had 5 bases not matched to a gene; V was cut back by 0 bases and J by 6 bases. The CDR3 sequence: CASSLGQGGAEAFF. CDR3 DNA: TGCGCCAGCAGCTTGGGACAGGGTGGAGCTGAAGCTTTCTTT. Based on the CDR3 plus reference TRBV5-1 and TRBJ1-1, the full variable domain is KAGVTQTPRYLIKTRGQQVTLSCSPISGHRSVSWYQQTPGQGLQFLFEYFSETQRNKGNFPGRFSGRQFSNSRSEMNVSTLELGDSALYLCASSLGQGGAEAFFGQGTRLTVV.